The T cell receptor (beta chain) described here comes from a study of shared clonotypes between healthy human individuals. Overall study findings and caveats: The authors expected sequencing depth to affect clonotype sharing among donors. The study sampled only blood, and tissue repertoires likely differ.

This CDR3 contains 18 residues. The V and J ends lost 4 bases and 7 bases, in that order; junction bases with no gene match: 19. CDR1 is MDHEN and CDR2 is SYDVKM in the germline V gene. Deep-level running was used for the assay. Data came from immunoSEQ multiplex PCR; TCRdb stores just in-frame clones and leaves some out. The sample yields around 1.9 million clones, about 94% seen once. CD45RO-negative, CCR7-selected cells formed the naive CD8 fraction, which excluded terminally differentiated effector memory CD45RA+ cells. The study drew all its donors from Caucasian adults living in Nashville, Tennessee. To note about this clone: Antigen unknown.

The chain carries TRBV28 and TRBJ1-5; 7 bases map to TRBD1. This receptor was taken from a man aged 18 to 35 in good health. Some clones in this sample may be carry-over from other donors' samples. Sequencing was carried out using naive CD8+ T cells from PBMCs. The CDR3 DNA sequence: TGTGCCAGCAGTTCCCCAACGGAGGGGGCGCTTCCGGGGCAGCCCCAGCATTTT. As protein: CASSSPTEGALPGQPQHF. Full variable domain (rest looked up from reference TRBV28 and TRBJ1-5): DVKVTQSSRYLVKRTGEKVFLECVQDMDHENMFWYRQDPGLGLRLIYFSYDVKMKEKGDIPEGYSVSREKKERFSLILESASTNQTSMYLCASSSPTEGALPGQPQHFGDGTRLSIL.